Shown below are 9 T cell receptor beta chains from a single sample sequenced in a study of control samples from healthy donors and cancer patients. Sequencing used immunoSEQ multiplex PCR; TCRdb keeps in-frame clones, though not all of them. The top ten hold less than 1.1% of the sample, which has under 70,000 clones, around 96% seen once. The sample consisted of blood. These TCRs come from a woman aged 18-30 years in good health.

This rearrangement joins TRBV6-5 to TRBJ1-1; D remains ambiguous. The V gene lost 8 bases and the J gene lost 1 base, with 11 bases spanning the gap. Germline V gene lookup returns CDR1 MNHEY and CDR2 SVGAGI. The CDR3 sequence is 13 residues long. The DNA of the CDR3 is TGTGCCAGCGGGATACTCGCGAACACTGAAGCTTTCTTT. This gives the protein CASGILANTEAFF.

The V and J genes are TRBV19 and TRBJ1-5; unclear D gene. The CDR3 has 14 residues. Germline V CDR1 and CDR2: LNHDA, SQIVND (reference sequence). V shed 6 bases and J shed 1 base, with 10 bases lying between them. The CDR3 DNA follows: TGTGCCAGTAGGCTTACCGGGAGCAATCAGCCCCAGCATTTT. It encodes CASRLTGSNQPQHF.

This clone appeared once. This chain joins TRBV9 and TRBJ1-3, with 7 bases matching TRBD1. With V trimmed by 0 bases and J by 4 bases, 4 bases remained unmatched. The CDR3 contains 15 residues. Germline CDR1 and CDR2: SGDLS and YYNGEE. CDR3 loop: CASSVDPGQGNTIYF. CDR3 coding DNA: TGTGCCAGCAGCGTAGACCCGGGACAGGGAAACACCATATATTTT.

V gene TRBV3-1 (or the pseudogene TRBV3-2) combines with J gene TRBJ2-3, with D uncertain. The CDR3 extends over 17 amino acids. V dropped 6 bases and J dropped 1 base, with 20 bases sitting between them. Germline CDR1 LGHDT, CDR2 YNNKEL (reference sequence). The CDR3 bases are TGTGCCAGCAGTGCTAATCGGGTCACTCCGGGCACAGATACGCAGTATTTT. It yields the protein CASSANRVTPGTDTQYF.

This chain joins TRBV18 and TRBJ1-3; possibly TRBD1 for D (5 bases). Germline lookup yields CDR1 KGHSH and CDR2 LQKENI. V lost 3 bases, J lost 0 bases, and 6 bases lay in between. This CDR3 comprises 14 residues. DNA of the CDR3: TGTGCCAGCTCACCCCAGGGCTCTGGAAACACCATATATTTT. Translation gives CASSPQGSGNTIYF.

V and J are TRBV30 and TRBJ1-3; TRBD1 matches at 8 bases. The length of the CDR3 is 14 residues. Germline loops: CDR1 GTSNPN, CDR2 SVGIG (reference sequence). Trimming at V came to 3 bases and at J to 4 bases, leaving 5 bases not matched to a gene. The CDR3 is CAWRMTGVGNTIYF. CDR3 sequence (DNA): TGTGCCTGGAGGATGACAGGGGTGGGAAACACCATATATTTT.

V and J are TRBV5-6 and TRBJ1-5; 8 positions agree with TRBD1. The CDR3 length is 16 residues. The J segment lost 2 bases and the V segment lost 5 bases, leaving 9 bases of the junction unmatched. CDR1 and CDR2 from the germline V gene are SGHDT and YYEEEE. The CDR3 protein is CASSVVGQGGNQPQHF. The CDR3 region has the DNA TGTGCCAGCAGTGTCGTCGGACAGGGAGGCAATCAGCCCCAGCATTTT.

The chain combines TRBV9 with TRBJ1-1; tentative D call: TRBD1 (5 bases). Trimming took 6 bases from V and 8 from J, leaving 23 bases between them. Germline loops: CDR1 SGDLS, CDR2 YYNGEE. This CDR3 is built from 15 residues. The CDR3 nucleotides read TGTGCCAGCAAACCCGGGACGGGGCTACTCTCGGAAGCTTTCTTT. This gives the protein CASKPGTGLLSEAFF.

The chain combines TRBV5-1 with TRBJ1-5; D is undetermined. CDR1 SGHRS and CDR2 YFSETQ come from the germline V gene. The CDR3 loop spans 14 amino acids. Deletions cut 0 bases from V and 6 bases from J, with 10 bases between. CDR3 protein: CASSLESPSQPQHF. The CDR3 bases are TGCGCCAGCAGCTTGGAATCCCCAAGTCAGCCCCAGCATTTT.